A selection of T cell receptor beta chains follows, all from one sample in a study of blood T cell repertoires in COVID-19. Produced via immunoSEQ multiplex PCR; TCRdb's table is partial and in-frame only. Of about 210,000 clones in the sample, approximately 90% were seen once. Sequenced sample: peripheral blood. The receptor source for this set is a man between 25 and 39 years old with acute or convalescent COVID-19. The CDR3 runs from the conserved cysteine through the conserved F or W. A D gene is named only where the DNA matches it firmly. Size tells how often a clone was seen (once, few, many) or the class of an expanded clone, and some rows leave it out.

CDR3 DNA: TGTGCCAGCAGTGAACGACAGTCCTACGAGCAGTACTTC
CDR3 protein: CASSERQSYEQYF
J gene: TRBJ2-7
D gene: .
V gene: TRBV2
clone size: once

CDR3 DNA: TGTGCCAGCAGCCGACAGAACACAGATACGCAGTATTTT
CDR3 protein: CASSRQNTDTQYF
J gene: TRBJ2-3
D gene: .
V gene: TRBV3-1/TRBV3-2
clone size: .

CDR3 DNA: TGTGCCAGCAGTCGACAGGGCGGCAATCAGCCCCAGCATTTT
CDR3 protein: CASSRQGGNQPQHF
J gene: TRBJ1-5
D gene: TRBD1
V gene: TRBV6-5
clone size: .

CDR3 DNA: TGTGCCAGCAGCTTAGAACTAGCGGGACCCTCCTACGAGCAGTACTTC
CDR3 protein: CASSLELAGPSYEQYF
J gene: TRBJ2-7
D gene: TRBD2
V gene: TRBV11-2
clone size: .

CDR3 DNA: TGTGCCAGCAGCGAACGGGACACGCACAATGAGCAGTTCTTC
CDR3 protein: CASSERDTHNEQFF
J gene: TRBJ2-1
D gene: .
V gene: TRBV7-8
clone size: .

CDR3 DNA: TGCGCCAGCAGCCAAGAGAACAGTTACGATCAGCCCCAGCATTTT
CDR3 protein: CASSQENSYDQPQHF
J gene: TRBJ1-5
D gene: .
V gene: TRBV4-1
clone size: once

CDR3 DNA: TGTGCCAGCATCAAAGTACCAGAGCGGGCAAATAATGAGCAGTTCTTC
CDR3 protein: CASIKVPERANNEQFF
J gene: TRBJ2-1
D gene: .
V gene: TRBV7-9
clone size: .

CDR3 DNA: TGTGCCACCAGTGACGTGGGACTAGCGAGCACAGATACGCAGTATTTT
CDR3 protein: CATSDVGLASTDTQYF
J gene: TRBJ2-3
D gene: TRBD2
V gene: TRBV24-1
clone size: .

CDR3 DNA: TGTGCCAGCATGAGGGAACAGGGGATGAACACTGAAGCTTTCTTT
CDR3 protein: CASMREQGMNTEAFF
J gene: TRBJ1-1
D gene: TRBD1
V gene: TRBV2
clone size: .

CDR3 DNA: TGTGCCAGCAGCCAAGTTCAGGCGAAGCAGTACTTC
CDR3 protein: CASSQVQAKQYF
J gene: TRBJ2-7
D gene: .
V gene: TRBV3-1/TRBV3-2
clone size: .

CDR3 DNA: TGTGCCAGCAGTTTCGCAGCGGGCACTACCTACGAGCAGTACTTC
CDR3 protein: CASSFAAGTTYEQYF
J gene: TRBJ2-7
D gene: .
V gene: TRBV6-5
clone size: .

CDR3 DNA: TGTGCCAGCAGCTTATGGGAGTCTGGGGCCAACGTCCTGACTTTC
CDR3 protein: CASSLWESGANVLTF
J gene: TRBJ2-6
D gene: .
V gene: TRBV7-2
clone size: .

CDR3 DNA: TGTGCCAGCAGCCGCACTCAGGGGTATGGAAACACCATATATTTT
CDR3 protein: CASSRTQGYGNTIYF
J gene: TRBJ1-3
D gene: .
V gene: TRBV13
clone size: .

CDR3 DNA: TGTGCCAGCTCACTTGACAGGGCTTGGGAAAAACTGTTTTTT
CDR3 protein: CASSLDRAWEKLFF
J gene: TRBJ1-4
D gene: TRBD1
V gene: TRBV18
clone size: .

CDR3 DNA: TGTGCCAGCAGGTCGGGCGGGCCTTCCCCCGTAACTTACGAGCAGTACTTC
CDR3 protein: CASRSGGPSPVTYEQYF
J gene: TRBJ2-7
D gene: .
V gene: TRBV5-4
clone size: .

CDR3 DNA: TGTGCCAGCAGCTTGTCAGAGAACACCGGGGAGCTGTTTTTT
CDR3 protein: CASSLSENTGELFF
J gene: TRBJ2-2
D gene: .
V gene: TRBV7-8
clone size: .

CDR3 DNA: TGCGCCAGCAGTGAGACAGGGCCTAGCAATCAGCCCCAGCATTTT
CDR3 protein: CASSETGPSNQPQHF
J gene: TRBJ1-5
D gene: .
V gene: TRBV10-2
clone size: .

CDR3 DNA: TGCGCCAGCAGGTTTAGCGGGAGGCCAGAGGATACGCAGTATTTT
CDR3 protein: CASRFSGRPEDTQYF
J gene: TRBJ2-3
D gene: TRBD2
V gene: TRBV5-1
clone size: .

CDR3 DNA: TGTGCCAGCAGTCCCCTCAATGAGCAGTTCTTC
CDR3 protein: CASSPLNEQFF
J gene: TRBJ2-1
D gene: .
V gene: TRBV6-1
clone size: once

CDR3 DNA: TGTGCCAGTAGTTCCCGGACAGGGGGACTCGAGCAGTACTTC
CDR3 protein: CASSSRTGGLEQYF
J gene: TRBJ2-7
D gene: TRBD1
V gene: TRBV19
clone size: .

CDR3 DNA: TGTGCCAGCAGTACAGGTGGGGGCGGTGAAAAACTGTTTTTT
CDR3 protein: CASSTGGGGEKLFF
J gene: TRBJ1-4
D gene: .
V gene: TRBV28
clone size: .

CDR3 DNA: TGTGCCAGTAACGACTACTCCTACAATGAGCAGTTCTTC
CDR3 protein: CASNDYSYNEQFF
J gene: TRBJ2-1
D gene: .
V gene: TRBV28
clone size: .

CDR3 DNA: TGTGCCAGCAGACCCCACGGACAGGGAGAATCCACGCCCCAGCATTTT
CDR3 protein: CASRPHGQGESTPQHF
J gene: TRBJ1-5
D gene: TRBD1
V gene: TRBV28
clone size: .

CDR3 DNA: TGTGCCAGCAGGAACCGGGACAGCTACAATGAGCAGTTCTTC
CDR3 protein: CASRNRDSYNEQFF
J gene: TRBJ2-1
D gene: TRBD1
V gene: TRBV6-6
clone size: .

CDR3 DNA: TGTCAATCCCAGGTGGGCAGGGGGCGAGAAGAGCAGTACTTC
CDR3 protein: CQSQVGRGREEQYF
J gene: TRBJ2-7
D gene: TRBD1
V gene: TRBV10-1
clone size: .

CDR3 DNA: TGTGCCAGCAGCTCCGGACTAGAGGAGACCCAGTACTTC
CDR3 protein: CASSSGLEETQYF
J gene: TRBJ2-5
D gene: TRBD2
V gene: TRBV11-3
clone size: .

CDR3 DNA: TGCGCCAGCAGCCAAGGTCGGGGAGCGGCTGAAGCTTTCTTT
CDR3 protein: CASSQGRGAAEAFF
J gene: TRBJ1-1
D gene: .
V gene: TRBV4-1
clone size: .

CDR3 DNA: TGTGCCAGCAGCTTACGCGGGGGTGGGGCTTACAATGAGCAGTTCTTC
CDR3 protein: CASSLRGGGAYNEQFF
J gene: TRBJ2-1
D gene: TRBD2
V gene: TRBV7-6
clone size: .

CDR3 DNA: TGTGCCAGCAGTTTGGCGATGGGGACAGATGGCTACACCTTC
CDR3 protein: CASSLAMGTDGYTF
J gene: TRBJ1-2
D gene: TRBD1
V gene: TRBV6-2/TRBV6-3
clone size: .

CDR3 DNA: TGTGCCAGCAGCTCGCGGATGGGTGGCTACACCTTC
CDR3 protein: CASSSRMGGYTF
J gene: TRBJ1-2
D gene: .
V gene: TRBV27
clone size: .

CDR3 DNA: TGTGCCAGCAGCCGACTAGCGGGAGTCACCGGGGAGCTGTTTTTT
CDR3 protein: CASSRLAGVTGELFF
J gene: TRBJ2-2
D gene: TRBD2
V gene: TRBV7-9
clone size: .

CDR3 DNA: TGTGCCAGCAGCGCGGACAGGGGGCAGGCGGATGGAAACACCATATATTTT
CDR3 protein: CASSADRGQADGNTIYF
J gene: TRBJ1-3
D gene: TRBD1
V gene: TRBV9
clone size: .

CDR3 DNA: TGTGCCAGTAGTTCGGCCGGGACAGGTAGCACAGATACGCAGTATTTT
CDR3 protein: CASSSAGTGSTDTQYF
J gene: TRBJ2-3
D gene: TRBD1
V gene: TRBV19
clone size: .

CDR3 DNA: TGTGCCAGCAGCCGGGATAACTACGAGCAGTACTTC
CDR3 protein: CASSRDNYEQYF
J gene: TRBJ2-7
D gene: .
V gene: TRBV12-3/TRBV12-4
clone size: .

CDR3 DNA: TGTGCCATCAGTGAGCCACAGCAGGGTCTTGAGCAGTTCTTC
CDR3 protein: CAISEPQQGLEQFF
J gene: TRBJ2-1
D gene: .
V gene: TRBV10-3
clone size: .

CDR3 DNA: TGTGCCATCAGTGATGGGGACAGGGTTCACCACGAGCAGTACTTC
CDR3 protein: CAISDGDRVHHEQYF
J gene: TRBJ2-7
D gene: TRBD1
V gene: TRBV10-3
clone size: .

CDR3 DNA: TGTGCCAGCAGCACCGGGACAGGGGATGAGCAGTTCTTC
CDR3 protein: CASSTGTGDEQFF
J gene: TRBJ2-1
D gene: TRBD1
V gene: TRBV12-3/TRBV12-4
clone size: .

CDR3 DNA: TGCGCCAGCAGCCTACGACAGGGGATGGACTATGGCTACACCTTC
CDR3 protein: CASSLRQGMDYGYTF
J gene: TRBJ1-2
D gene: TRBD1
V gene: TRBV5-1
clone size: .

CDR3 DNA: TGCGCCAGCAGCCCTCGTTCGGGGACTGGAGGAAACACCATATATTTT
CDR3 protein: CASSPRSGTGGNTIYF
J gene: TRBJ1-3
D gene: .
V gene: TRBV4-1
clone size: .